This T cell receptor (beta chain) was documented in a study of CD8+CD57+ T cells in acquired aplastic anemia (dated by TCRdb to 2016 to 2018). For the study in its entirety: DNA extracted from sorted CD4+ and CD8+ cells had a mean of approximately 3.3 ug, with a range of 0.2 to 27.4 ug. CD8+CD57+ expansion was defined as a frequency above the mean frequency observed in healthy subjects. General conclusions and limits of the study: Some 30 CD8+ CDR3 sequences were found to be shared between patients and controls, but these sequences appeared to be highly expressed in patients and within the immunodominant clones of the patients. CD8+ Simpson's diversity did not differ significantly between patients and healthy controls (P=0.060).

Via the germline V gene, CDR1 is MNHNS and CDR2 SASEGT. The CDR3 covers 15 residues, taking in both the cysteine and the phenylalanine. The DNA shown is the 45-base CDR3, in frame from base 1. Unmatched junction bases come to 5, with V trimmed by 6 bases and J by 3 bases. TCR beta VDJ combination and CDR3 sequence profiling used genomic DNA as the template. An Illumina HiSeq 2000 was the platform used for TCR repertoire sequencing. The published analysis was carried out like this. TRBV/TRBJ rearrangement plots, CDR3 size and DJ length profiles, and Simpson's diversity index were used to evaluate the repertoires. The most abundant DNA sequence in the deep sequencing data was defined as the immunodominant clone. CDR3 amino acid sequences were checked for sharing between subjects and were compared against published repertoires and the VDJdb database. The public reads were reanalyzed by TCRdb: fastp trimming at Q25, MiXCR alignment, in-frame beta chains only. Rows with one shared CDR3 protein collapse into an entry with the most common genes and DNA. The V and J calls shown here were made by TCRdb, not taken from the authors' results. This sample has 150,000 to 200,000 distinct CDR3 sequences in its table, and around 48% of those were observed once. The ten most abundant clones make up 30% to 40% of the sample.

The patients picked for sequencing were ones in whom flow cytometry had shown an expansion of CD8+CD57+ cells. Every patient had severe acquired aplastic anemia, diagnosed using the International Study of Aplastic Anemia and Agranulocytosis and Camitta criteria. Patients had received no therapy at the time of blood sampling. The study deep-sequenced TCR repertoires of sorted CD4+ and CD8+ blood T cells from severe aplastic anemia patients and healthy subjects. Patients were enrolled under clinicaltrials.gov protocols 00001620, 01623167, 00001397, 00071045, 00081523 and 00961064 in the USA. Ficoll-Paque density gradient centrifugation was used to isolate peripheral blood mononuclear cells. CD4+ and CD8+ T cells were sorted by FACS or magnetic beads before DNA extraction. This clonotype was recorded many times. Its antigen remains unidentified. Within one base of it there is no much larger clone, and no base qualities were kept.

Sequenced material: sorted CD4+, CD8+, or CD8+CD57+ T cells (not recorded which) from PBMCs. The chain is encoded by TRBV6-1 joined to TRBJ2-1; the central 10 bases match TRBD2. The receptor was derived from a human donor with aplastic anemia. CDR3 protein: CASRIAGGGYNEQFF. The sequenced DNA is TGTGCCAGCAGGATAGCGGGAGGAGGCTACAATGAGCAGTTCTTC.